The clone carrying this T cell receptor (beta chain) showed up many times. The sample originates from a study of T cells in Graves' hyperthyroidism and ophthalmopathy. Researchers took RNA transcripts and amplified the TCR beta CDR3 regions from them. The HTBI set primed first-round TCR CDR3 RT-PCR. One entry per CDR3 protein, called by TCRdb with MiXCR from the multiplex PCR reads. The sample yields about half a million distinct CDR3 sequences, approximately 23% seen once. The germline CDR1 and CDR2 sequences are SNHLY and FYNNEI. Trimming shortened V by 6 bases and J by 3 bases, and 3 bases separated the two germline ends. CDR3 size: 11 residues.

Input material: blood. This receptor was identified in a woman in her sixties or seventies with Graves' ophthalmopathy. This chain joins TRBV2 and TRBJ2-1; D is ambiguous. The CDR3 reads CASRDYNEQFF. CDR3 coding DNA: TGTGCCAGCAGGGACTACAATGAGCAGTTCTTC.